This entry lists 4 T cell receptor beta chains sequenced from one sample in a study of T-cell reconstitution after alpha-beta-depleted transplantation in children. TCRbeta library construction was performed incorporating unique molecular identifiers. One entry per CDR3 protein, called by TCRdb with MiXCR from the PCR reads. In the table there are approximately 400,000 distinct CDR3 sequences, about a tenth of which are singletons. The sample in question was PBMCs from the stem cell graft donor, obtained from the stem cell graft. Source of these receptors: a human donor who donated a stem cell graft to a child with acute myeloid leukemia.

Turning to this clonotype: This may arise from a read error, as a much more abundant clone is one base away. V is TRBV5-1 and J is TRBJ2-3, with D tentatively TRBD1 (5 bases). This CDR3 has 14 residues. The germline gives CDR1 SGHRS, CDR2 YFSETQ. V gave up 4 bases and J gave up 2 bases, with 11 bases separating them. The CDR3 DNA follows: TGCGCCAGCAGCCCGCGACAGCTCACAGATACGCAGTATTTT. Its protein product is CASSPRQLTDTQYF.

The sample holds many counts of this clonotype. The V and J genes are TRBV12-3 or TRBV12-4 and TRBJ2-3; D not certain. The V gene lost 3 bases and the J gene lost 0 bases, with 7 bases spanning the gap. The CDR3 has 14 residues. The CDR3 region is CASSFSHSTDTQYF. CDR3 DNA: TGTGCCAGCAGTTTTTCGCATAGCACAGATACGCAGTATTTT.

Only a few counts were recorded for this clonotype. The chain carries TRBV12-3 or TRBV12-4 and TRBJ2-1; 9 bases match TRBD1. This CDR3 is built from 13 residues. J lost 8 bases, V lost 5 bases, and 4 bases had no gene match. The CDR3 nucleotides read TGTGCCAGCAGTCCGGGACAGGGTTATGAGCAGTTCTTC. Translated, it gives CASSPGQGYEQFF.

A few counts support this clonotype. V gene TRBV5-4 combines with J gene TRBJ2-7; 10 bases are shared with TRBD2. Per the germline V gene, CDR1 is SGHNT and CDR2 is YYREEE (reference sequence). The CDR3 consists of 16 residues. V shed 0 bases, J shed 4 bases, and the junction held 7 bases outside the gene matches. Written as DNA, the CDR3 is TGTGCCAGCAGCTTGGCGGCTAGCGGGAGTGGTTACGAGCAGTACTTC. This gives the protein CASSLAASGSGYEQYF.